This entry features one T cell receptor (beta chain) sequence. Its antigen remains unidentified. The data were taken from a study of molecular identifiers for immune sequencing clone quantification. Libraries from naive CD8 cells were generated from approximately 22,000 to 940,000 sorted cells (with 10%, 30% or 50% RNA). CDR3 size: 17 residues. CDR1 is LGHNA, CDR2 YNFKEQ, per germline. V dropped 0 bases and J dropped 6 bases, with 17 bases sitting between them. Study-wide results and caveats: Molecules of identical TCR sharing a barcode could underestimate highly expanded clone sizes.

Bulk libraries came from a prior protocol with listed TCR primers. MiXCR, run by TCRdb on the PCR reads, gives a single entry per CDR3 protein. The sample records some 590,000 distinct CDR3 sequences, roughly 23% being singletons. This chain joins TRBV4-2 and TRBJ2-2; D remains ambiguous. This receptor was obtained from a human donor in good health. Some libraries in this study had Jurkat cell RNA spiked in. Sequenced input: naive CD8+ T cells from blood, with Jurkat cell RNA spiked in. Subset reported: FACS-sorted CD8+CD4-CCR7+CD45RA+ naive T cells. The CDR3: CASSQDNDARSAGELFF. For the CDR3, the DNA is TGTGCCAGCAGCCAAGACAATGACGCCCGTTCCGCCGGGGAGCTGTTTTTT.